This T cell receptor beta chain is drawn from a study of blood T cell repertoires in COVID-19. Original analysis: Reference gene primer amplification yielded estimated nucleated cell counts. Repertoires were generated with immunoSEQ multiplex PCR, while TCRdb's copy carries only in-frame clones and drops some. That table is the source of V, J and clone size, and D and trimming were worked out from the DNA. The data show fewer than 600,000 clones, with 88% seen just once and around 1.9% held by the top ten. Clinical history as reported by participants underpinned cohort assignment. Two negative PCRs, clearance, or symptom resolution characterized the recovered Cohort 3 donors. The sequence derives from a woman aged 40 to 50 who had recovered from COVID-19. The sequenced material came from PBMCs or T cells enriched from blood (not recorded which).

The DNA for the CDR3 is TGTGCCAGTAGTATAGGGAGCAGCGGGAGGTTCTTGCAGTTCTTC. This codes for CASSIGSSGRFLQFF. This chain links TRBV19 with TRBJ2-1; 9 nucleotides line up with TRBD2. V shed 1 base, J shed 12 bases, and the junction held 10 bases outside the gene matches. Germline values: CDR1 LNHDA, CDR2 SQIVND (reference sequence). The CDR3 is 15 residues long.